Listed below are T cell receptor beta chains from one sample, sequenced in a study of blood T cell repertoires in COVID-19. Clones were sequenced by immunoSEQ multiplex PCR, and TCRdb holds only the in-frame ones, with some missing. The table includes nearly 200,000 clones, roughly 79% detected once. The sequenced material came from peripheral blood. These TCRs come from a human donor with acute or convalescent COVID-19. The donor label of this sample is uncertain. Both conserved end residues are part of each CDR3. A D gene is named only where the DNA matches it firmly. The size entry is marked missing in some rows and otherwise reads once, few, many or a size class.

TRBJ1-3 | NA | NA | TRBV7-3 | TGTGCCAGCAGCCGAGACTCTGGAAACACCATATATTTT | CASSRDSGNTIYF
TRBJ1-2 | NA | TRBD1 | TRBV6-4 | TGTGCCAGCAGCCGGACAGGGAACTATGGCTACACCTTC | CASSRTGNYGYTF
TRBJ2-1 | NA | TRBD2 | TRBV19 | TGTGCCAGTAGTATATCACTAGCGGAAACCTACAATGAGCAGTTCTTC | CASSISLAETYNEQFF
TRBJ2-3 | NA | TRBD2 | TRBV7-8 | TGTGCCAGCAGCTTTTCTAGCGGGAGGGTAGATACGCAGTATTTT | CASSFSSGRVDTQYF
TRBJ2-1 | NA | NA | TRBV30 | TGTGCCTGGAGTCTCTACGAAAATGAGCAGTTCTTC | CAWSLYENEQFF
TRBJ2-7 | NA | TRBD1 | TRBV4-1 | TGCGCCAGCAGCCAGGCAGGACAGGGTTACGAGCAGTACTTC | CASSQAGQGYEQYF
TRBJ2-5 | NA | NA | TRBV5-4 | TGTGCCAGCAGCTTGAAATTGGGAGAAGAGACCCAGTACTTC | CASSLKLGEETQYF
TRBJ1-2 | NA | TRBD1 | TRBV30 | TGTGCCTGGGTCCCGGGACAGGGCTACTTTCCGTATGGCTACACCTTC | CAWVPGQGYFPYGYTF
TRBJ2-1 | few | TRBD2 | TRBV14 | TGTGCCAGCAGCCGAACTAGCGGGAGGGCCCAGAATGAGCAGTTCTTC | CASSRTSGRAQNEQFF
TRBJ2-3 | once | NA | TRBV12-3/TRBV12-4 | TGTGCCAGCAGTCCTAATGGGGGGGATACGCAGTATTTT | CASSPNGGDTQYF
TRBJ2-3 | NA | TRBD2 | TRBV5-1 | TGCGCCAGCAGACCTAGCGGGTCTAGCACAGATACGCAGTATTTT | CASRPSGSSTDTQYF
TRBJ1-2 | NA | NA | TRBV27 | TGTGCCAGCAGCTTTGGTGCAGGAAACTATGGCTACACCTTC | CASSFGAGNYGYTF
TRBJ2-2 | NA | TRBD2 | TRBV10-3 | TGTGCCATCATGGTGGCTAGCGGGACCACCGGGGAGCTGTTTTTT | CAIMVASGTTGELFF
TRBJ1-3 | few | NA | TRBV6-5 | TGTGCCAGCAGTTACTCGAGGGCGGCCACTGGAAACACCATATATTTT | CASSYSRAATGNTIYF
TRBJ2-7 | NA | TRBD1 | TRBV18 | TGTGCCAGCTCACCAGACAGACAGGGGACGGGCGAGCAGTACTTC | CASSPDRQGTGEQYF
TRBJ2-1 | NA | TRBD1 | TRBV5-1 | TGCGCCAGCAGCTTGGGCAGGGGGCTATCCTACAATGAGCAGTTCTTC | CASSLGRGLSYNEQFF
TRBJ2-2 | few | NA | TRBV5-4 | TGTGCCAGCAGCCGCGTACGGGGGAACACCGGGGAGCTGTTTTTT | CASSRVRGNTGELFF
TRBJ1-2 | NA | TRBD1 | TRBV30 | TGTGCCTGGAGTGTAACCGGGACAGACTATGGCTACACCTTC | CAWSVTGTDYGYTF
TRBJ2-3 | NA | NA | TRBV5-1 | TGCGCCAGCAGCTTTGCGGAGCTTGTCACAGATACGCAGTATTTT | CASSFAELVTDTQYF
TRBJ1-2 | NA | NA | TRBV30 | TGTGCCTGGAGTGGAGGTAGCTATGGCTACACCTTC | CAWSGGSYGYTF
TRBJ1-5 | few | TRBD1 | TRBV24-1 | TGTGCCACCAGTGACTCGGGACAGGGAAAGGATCAGCCCCAGCATTTT | CATSDSGQGKDQPQHF
TRBJ2-1 | NA | NA | TRBV19 | TGTGCCAGTAGTATAAGGAGGACCGGTAGCGGCAGCTCCTACAATGAGCAGTTCTTC | CASSIRRTGSGSSYNEQFF
TRBJ1-6 | NA | NA | TRBV12-5 | TGTGCTAGTGGTTTAGGGGCCTCCAATTCACCCCTCCACTTT | CASGLGASNSPLHF
TRBJ2-2 | few | TRBD1 | TRBV10-3 | TGTGCCATCAGTGGGGGACAGGGGTTGGGGCCCGGGGAGCTGTTTTTT | CAISGGQGLGPGELFF
TRBJ1-3 | NA | TRBD1 | TRBV11-2 | TGTGCCAGCAGCGCAAGGGACAGGTATGGTGGAAACACCATATATTTT | CASSARDRYGGNTIYF
TRBJ1-2 | once | NA | TRBV28 | TGTGCCAGCAGTGGGGCCCCTAACTATGGCTACACCTTC | CASSGAPNYGYTF
TRBJ2-2 | NA | NA | TRBV9 | TGTGCCAGCAGCGTAGACGCCAGGCGCACCGGGGAGCTGTTTTTT | CASSVDARRTGELFF
TRBJ1-1 | once | TRBD1 | TRBV25-1 | TGTGCCAGCGGCCCGCTGGGGTCACAGGGGGGGAAAAACACTGAAGCTTTCTTT | CASGPLGSQGGKNTEAFF
TRBJ1-2 | once | NA | TRBV9 | TGTGCCAGCAGCGTAGCTCCAGGGGAAGGTTATGGCTACACCTTC | CASSVAPGEGYGYTF
TRBJ2-5 | NA | TRBD2 | TRBV7-3 | TGTGCCAGCAGCTATAGCGGGAGAGGAGGAGAGACCCAGTACTTC | CASSYSGRGGETQYF
TRBJ1-4 | once | NA | TRBV5-6 | TGTGCCAGCAGCTTCCAGGGTTATAATGAAAAACTGTTTTTT | CASSFQGYNEKLFF
TRBJ2-1 | NA | TRBD2 | TRBV18 | TGTGCCAGCTCGCTACTAGCGCCTAGCTCCTACAATGAGCAGTTCTTC | CASSLLAPSSYNEQFF
TRBJ2-1 | NA | TRBD2 | TRBV11-2 | TGTGCCAGCAGCTTAGATTGGGGACTAGCGGGAGGCACGGGCAATGAGCAGTTCTTC | CASSLDWGLAGGTGNEQFF